Shown below are 29 T cell receptor beta chains from a single sample sequenced in a study of blood T cell repertoires in COVID-19. Only in-frame clones appear in the TCRdb table, and some are missing; sequencing was by immunoSEQ multiplex PCR. Here the sample spans over 85,000 clones, more than 75% being singletons. Sequenced material: peripheral blood. The receptors originated from a woman over 75 with active COVID-19.

The J gene is TRBJ2-3, the V gene TRBV10-3; no firm D call. CDR1 and CDR2 (germline): ENHRY, SYGVKD. Trimming stripped 4 bases from V and 5 bases from J, with 7 bases between. CDR3 length equals 12 residues. CDR3 bases: TGTGCCATCAGTGTCCTTAAAGATACGCAGTATTTT. Its protein is CAISVLKDTQYF.

This chain connects TRBV7-6 to TRBJ2-7; a weak D match, TRBD2 (6 bases). The CDR3 consists of 12 residues. V was shortened by 5 bases and J by 6 bases, with 11 bases between the two germline ends. In germline, CDR1 is SGHVS, CDR2 FNYEAQ. For the CDR3, the DNA is TGTGCCAGCAGCCTAGGGACTGGCGAGCAGTACTTC. Amino acid sequence: CASSLGTGEQYF.

The V and J genes are TRBV29-1 and TRBJ2-5; 8 bases fit TRBD2. The CDR3 is made up of 13 amino acids. V was pared by 4 bases and J by 4 bases, with 5 bases of the junction left unmatched. Germline values: CDR1 SQVTM, CDR2 ANQGSEA. This chain's CDR3 is CSVVRTSRETQYF. The CDR3 DNA reads TGCAGCGTTGTTCGGACTAGCCGAGAGACCCAGTACTTC.

The chain employs TRBV28 and TRBJ1-5, with no clear D. The CDR3 is made up of 13 amino acids. V dropped 5 bases and J dropped 1 base, with 6 bases sitting between them. Germline CDR1 is MDHEN and CDR2 is SYDVKM. The DNA for the CDR3 is TGTGCCAGCAGTGTTAGAAGCAATCAGCCCCAGCATTTT. Translated: CASSVRSNQPQHF. The entire variable domain, with the rest obtained from reference TRBV28 and TRBJ1-5, is as follows: DVKVTQSSRYLVKRTGEKVFLECVQDMDHENMFWYRQDPGLGLRLIYFSYDVKMKEKGDIPEGYSVSREKKERFSLILESASTNQTSMYLCASSVRSNQPQHFGDGTRLSIL.

This chain joins TRBV28 and TRBJ1-5; 9 bases match TRBD1. This CDR3 is 16 amino acids long. Trimming at V came to 6 bases and at J to 9 bases, leaving 15 bases not matched to a gene. CDR1 and CDR2 from the germline V gene are MDHEN and SYDVKM. CDR3 in DNA: TGTGCCAGCAGCTCCGCCTTAACAGGGGGCCCTCGGCCCCAGCATTTT. Its protein is CASSSALTGGPRPQHF.

The chain joins TRBV19 to TRBJ2-7; TRBD2 agrees at 12 bases. The CDR3 runs to 16 residues. The germline V gene encodes CDR1 LNHDA and CDR2 SQIVND (reference sequence). Losses at the gene ends were 3 bases for V and 3 bases for J; bases not matched to a gene: 6. CDR3 sequence reads: CASSMGRLAGVYEQYF. The CDR3 DNA sequence: TGTGCCAGTAGTATGGGCAGACTAGCGGGAGTCTACGAGCAGTACTTC.

This rearrangement joins TRBV10-3 to TRBJ2-5; 8 bases line up with TRBD2. Trimming at V came to 5 bases and at J to 0 bases, leaving 14 bases not matched to a gene. This CDR3 region has 18 residues. CDR1 is ENHRY and CDR2 is SYGVKD in the germline V gene. This CDR3 is CAISLGAGGGSNQETQYF. The CDR3 DNA reads TGTGCCATCAGTTTAGGGGCCGGCGGGGGGTCGAACCAAGAGACCCAGTACTTC.

The genes are TRBV3-1 (or the pseudogene TRBV3-2) and TRBJ1-2; perhaps TRBD1 as D (5 bases). Trimming pared 4 bases from V and 8 bases from J, leaving 14 bases between. The CDR3 has 13 amino acids. From germline, CDR1 is LGHDT and CDR2 YNNKEL (reference sequence). The CDR3 DNA reads as TGTGCCAGCAGCCGCCGCGGGGCTCCGGGCTACACCTTC. It yields the protein CASSRRGAPGYTF.

This clone was observed a few times. The gene calls are TRBV5-1 and TRBJ2-7, with 13 bases fitting TRBD2. This CDR3 comprises 16 residues. V was pared by 5 bases and J by 2 bases, with 7 bases of the junction left unmatched. The germline CDR1 and CDR2 sequences are SGHRS and YFSETQ. Written as DNA, the CDR3 is TGCGCCAGCAGTTCGACCGGGACTAGCGGGACCTACGAGCAGTACTTC. Protein product: CASSSTGTSGTYEQYF.

The gene calls are TRBV7-2 and TRBJ2-5, with 7 bases that match TRBD1. CDR3 length equals 13 residues. Unmatched junction bases numbered 3, after V lost 4 bases and J lost 4 bases. Germline CDR1 is SGHTA and CDR2 is FQGNSA. The CDR3 DNA reads as TGTGCCAGCAGCTCCCGGGACAGAGAGACCCAGTACTTC. As protein: CASSSRDRETQYF.

The chain joins TRBV28 to TRBJ2-1; 8 bases are shared with TRBD2. CDR1 and CDR2 (germline): MDHEN, SYDVKM. CDR3 length equals 15 residues. V was pared by 6 bases and J by 7 bases, with 11 bases of the junction left unmatched. Written as DNA, the CDR3 is TGTGCCAGCAGCCCCTCTGGCGGGAGGAGAAATGAGCAGTTCTTC. Protein: CASSPSGGRRNEQFF.

V usage is TRBV7-2 and J usage is TRBJ2-1; the match to TRBD2 covers 8 bases. Germline assignment: CDR1 SGHTA and CDR2 FQGNSA. This CDR3 comprises 12 residues. The V gene end was trimmed by 8 bases and the J gene end by 14 bases; junction bases not matched to a gene: 11. The CDR3 spells CASRGGDGGEFF. The CDR3 coding sequence is TGTGCCAGCCGGGGGGGAGATGGAGGGGAGTTCTTC.

The J gene is TRBJ2-1, the V gene TRBV5-4, with 8 bases that match TRBD2. The V segment lost 0 bases and the J segment 9 bases; nucleotides outside the gene matches: 8. The CDR3 spans 15 residues. CDR1 is SGHNT and CDR2 is YYREEE in the germline V gene (reference sequence). DNA of the CDR3: TGTGCCAGCAGCTTGGGGCTAGCGGGTGTGGTTGAGCAGTTCTTC. As protein: CASSLGLAGVVEQFF. The variable domain in full, completed from reference TRBV5-4 and TRBJ2-1, reads ETGVTQSPTHLIKTRGQQVTLRCSSQSGHNTVSWYQQALGQGPQFIFQYYREEENGRGNFPPRFSGLQFPNYSSELNVNALELDDSALYLCASSLGLAGVVEQFFGPGTRLTVL.

The rearrangement links TRBV7-9 to TRBJ1-2; perhaps TRBD1 as D (5 bases). The CDR3 has 13 amino acids. The ends were cut back, 5 bases at V and 2 bases at J, with 9 bases in the middle. Germline CDR1 SEHNR, CDR2 FQNEAQ (reference sequence). The chain's CDR3 is CASSLGHNYGYTF. The CDR3 bases are TGTGCCAGCAGCCTTGGACACAACTATGGCTACACCTTC.

The DNA for the CDR3 is TGTGCCAGCAGTTTAAGGGACTGGATCCCCGCAGATACGCAGTATTTT. Its translation is CASSLRDWIPADTQYF. The chain couples TRBV27 to TRBJ2-3; tentatively, D is TRBD2 (6 bases). CDR3 length: 16 residues. Germline lookup yields CDR1 MNHEY and CDR2 SMNVEV (reference sequence). The V end was cut by 2 bases, the J end by 4 bases, with 16 bases between.

The CDR3 sequence is CASSSYSARSYNEQFF. CDR3 coding DNA: TGTGCCAGCAGTTCCTACAGTGCCCGCTCCTACAATGAGCAGTTCTTC. The chain combines TRBV28 with TRBJ2-1; D is uncertain. The CDR3 has 16 residues. The V and J ends lost 4 bases and 0 bases respectively, with 13 bases between them. Germline loops: CDR1 MDHEN, CDR2 SYDVKM.

V gene TRBV28 combines with J gene TRBJ1-5; TRBD1 matches at 7 bases. Germline loops: CDR1 MDHEN, CDR2 SYDVKM. The CDR3 runs to 15 residues. V shed 3 bases, J shed 4 bases, and the junction held 6 bases outside the gene matches. The CDR3, as DNA: TGTGCCAGCAGTTTGAAGCAGGGGGTAAATCAGCCCCAGCATTTT. Translation: CASSLKQGVNQPQHF. Full variable domain (outside the CDR3, taken from reference TRBV28 and TRBJ1-5): DVKVTQSSRYLVKRTGEKVFLECVQDMDHENMFWYRQDPGLGLRLIYFSYDVKMKEKGDIPEGYSVSREKKERFSLILESASTNQTSMYLCASSLKQGVNQPQHFGDGTRLSIL.

The chain recombines TRBV23-1 with TRBJ1-2; unclear D gene. TRBV23-1 carries the ORF label, with uncertain function. The CDR3 has 15 residues. V was clipped by 4 bases and J by 4 bases, with 16 bases between them. CDR3 residues: CASSPPRSRGYGYTF. The CDR3, as DNA: TGCGCCAGCAGTCCTCCTCGCTCCCGGGGCTATGGCTACACCTTC.

The chain carries TRBV6-6 and TRBJ2-3; TRBD2 aligns across 12 bases. This CDR3 region has 14 residues. Germline V gene data show CDR1 as MNHNY and CDR2 as SVGAGI (reference sequence). The ends lost 5 bases at V and 5 bases at J; junction bases unmatched: 2. CDR3 sequence reads: CASSGLAGLDTQYF. The CDR3 region has the DNA TGTGCCAGCAGTGGACTAGCGGGATTAGATACGCAGTATTTT.

CDR3 in amino acids: CASSLGRQETQYF. CDR3 in DNA: TGTGCCAGCAGCTTAGGTCGGCAAGAGACCCAGTACTTC. The rearrangement links TRBV7-2 to TRBJ2-5; D gene ambiguous. V dropped 1 base and J dropped 2 bases, with 5 bases sitting between them. CDR1 is SGHTA and CDR2 is FQGNSA in the germline V gene. The CDR3 has 13 residues.

This chain joins TRBV28 and TRBJ2-5; TRBD2 matches at 13 bases. Germline-derived CDR1 and CDR2 are MDHEN and SYDVKM. The CDR3 contains 17 residues. V lost 5 bases, J lost 5 bases, and 11 bases stayed unmatched. Written as DNA, the CDR3 is TGTGCCAGCAGTCCGGGACTAGCGGGACCCAAGGGGGAGACCCAGTACTTC. Translating it yields CASSPGLAGPKGETQYF.

The rearrangement links TRBV7-2 to TRBJ2-1; 9 positions agree with TRBD2. J gave up 1 base and V 3 bases, and 10 bases lay outside the gene matches. The CDR3 is 18 residues long. The germline CDR1 and CDR2 sequences are SGHTA and FQGNSA. Here the CDR3 DNA reads TGTGCCAGCAGCTTCCCGGGACTAGCCTCATCTTCCTACAATGAGCAGTTCTTC. It translates to CASSFPGLASSSYNEQFF.

The CDR3 reads CASSTGAKNIQYF. The CDR3 DNA follows: TGTGCCAGTAGTACGGGAGCCAAAAACATTCAGTACTTC. The chain couples TRBV19 to TRBJ2-4; D call uncertain. Per germline, CDR1 LNHDA and CDR2 SQIVND (reference sequence). The CDR3 sequence is 13 residues long. Trimming took 4 bases from V and 0 from J, leaving 4 bases between them.

The chain employs TRBV5-5 and TRBJ2-7; 8 nucleotides agree with TRBD1. This CDR3 spans 16 amino acids. The V segment lost 4 bases and the J segment 3 bases; nucleotides outside the gene matches: 12. Germline CDR1 SGHKS, CDR2 YYEKEE (reference sequence). The CDR3 nucleotides are TGTGCCAGCAGCCGGCTGGCAGCAGGGGGCTACTACGAGCAGTACTTC. This sequence encodes CASSRLAAGGYYEQYF.

This clone was observed a few times. V and J are TRBV5-1 and TRBJ2-2; 15 bases are shared with TRBD2. Looked up from germline, CDR1 is SGHRS and CDR2 is YFSETQ. The J segment lost 6 bases and the V segment lost 1 base, leaving 4 bases of the junction unmatched. This CDR3 is 17 amino acids long. The CDR3 spells CASSLSGLAGGSGELFF. DNA of the CDR3: TGCGCCAGCAGCTTGTCTGGACTAGCGGGAGGGTCCGGGGAGCTGTTTTTT.

The J gene is TRBJ1-4, the V gene TRBV28; 9 bases line up with TRBD1. The germline V gene has CDR1 MDHEN and CDR2 SYDVKM. The CDR3 covers 15 residues. The trim removed 8 bases at V and 7 bases at J, leaving 11 bases unmatched. This CDR3 reads CASVSNRGRSEKLFF. CDR3 DNA sequence: TGTGCCAGCGTCTCCAACAGGGGGCGAAGTGAAAAACTGTTTTTT.

The CDR3 region is CASSLGPPGNGYGYTF. The CDR3 DNA reads as TGTGCCAGCAGCTTAGGCCCTCCGGGGAACGGCTATGGCTACACCTTC. J is TRBJ1-2 and V is TRBV7-2; D remains ambiguous. This CDR3 spans 16 amino acids. Trimming took 1 base from V and 4 from J, leaving 16 bases between them. Germline V gene sequence: CDR1 SGHTA, CDR2 FQGNSA.

The chain carries TRBV28 and TRBJ2-2; the match to TRBD1 covers 8 bases. The CDR3 has 14 residues. The J segment lost 7 bases and the V segment lost 6 bases, leaving 7 bases of the junction unmatched. Germline CDR1 reads MDHEN; CDR2 reads SYDVKM. Here the CDR3 reads CASRPQGAGGELFF. CDR3 in DNA: TGTGCCAGCAGGCCGCAGGGGGCAGGCGGGGAGCTGTTTTTT.

The rearrangement uses TRBV11-2 and TRBJ1-4; maybe TRBD1 (5 bases). The V gene's germline CDR1 is SGHAT and CDR2 FQNNGV. The CDR3 is 15 residues long. The ends were cut back, 5 bases at V and 5 bases at J, with 15 bases in the middle. CDR3 residues: CASSTQGRGNEKLFF. CDR3 nucleotides: TGTGCCAGCAGCACTCAGGGCCGTGGGAATGAAAAACTGTTTTTT.